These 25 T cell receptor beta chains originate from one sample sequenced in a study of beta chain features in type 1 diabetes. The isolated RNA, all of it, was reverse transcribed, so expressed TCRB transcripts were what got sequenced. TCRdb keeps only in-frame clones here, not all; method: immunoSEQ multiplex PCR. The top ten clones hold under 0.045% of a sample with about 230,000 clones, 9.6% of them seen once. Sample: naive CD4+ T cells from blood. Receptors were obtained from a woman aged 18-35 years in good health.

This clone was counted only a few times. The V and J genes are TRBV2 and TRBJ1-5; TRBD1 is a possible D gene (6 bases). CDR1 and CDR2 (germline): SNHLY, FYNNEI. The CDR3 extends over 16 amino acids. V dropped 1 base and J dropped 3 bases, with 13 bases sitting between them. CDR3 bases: TGTGCCAGCAGTGAAGTCCTGGACAGAGTCAATCAGCCCCAGCATTTT. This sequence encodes CASSEVLDRVNQPQHF.

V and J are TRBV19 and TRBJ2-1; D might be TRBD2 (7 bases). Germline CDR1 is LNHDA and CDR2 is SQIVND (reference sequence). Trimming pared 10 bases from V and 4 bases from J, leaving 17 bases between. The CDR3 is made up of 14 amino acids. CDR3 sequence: CATEGGLGYNEQFF. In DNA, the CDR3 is TGTGCCACGGAGGGGGGGCTGGGGTACAATGAGCAGTTCTTC. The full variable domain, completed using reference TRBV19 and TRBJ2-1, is DGGITQSPKYLFRKEGQNVTLSCEQNLNHDAMYWYRQDPGQGLRLIYYSQIVNDFQKGDIAEGYSVSREKKESFPLTVTSAQKNPTAFYLCATEGGLGYNEQFFGPGTRLTVL.

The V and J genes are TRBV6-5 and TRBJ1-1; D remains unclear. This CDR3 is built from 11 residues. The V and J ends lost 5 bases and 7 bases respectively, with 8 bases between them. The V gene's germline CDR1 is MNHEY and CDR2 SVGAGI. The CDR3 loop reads CASSQQHEAFF. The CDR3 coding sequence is TGTGCCAGCAGTCAACAGCATGAAGCTTTCTTT.

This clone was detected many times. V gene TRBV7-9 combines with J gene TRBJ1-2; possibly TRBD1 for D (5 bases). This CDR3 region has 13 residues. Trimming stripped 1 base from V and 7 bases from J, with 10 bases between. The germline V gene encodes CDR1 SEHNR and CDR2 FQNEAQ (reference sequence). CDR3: CASSLVQGSGYTF. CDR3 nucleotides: TGTGCCAGCAGCTTAGTCCAGGGCTCTGGCTACACCTTC.

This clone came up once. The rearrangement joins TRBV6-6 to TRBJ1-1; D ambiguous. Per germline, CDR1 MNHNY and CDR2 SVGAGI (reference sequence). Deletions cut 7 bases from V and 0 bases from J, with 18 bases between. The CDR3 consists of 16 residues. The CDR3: CASTQRGVALNTEAFF. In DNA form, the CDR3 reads TGTGCCAGCACCCAACGCGGGGTCGCTCTGAACACTGAAGCTTTCTTT.

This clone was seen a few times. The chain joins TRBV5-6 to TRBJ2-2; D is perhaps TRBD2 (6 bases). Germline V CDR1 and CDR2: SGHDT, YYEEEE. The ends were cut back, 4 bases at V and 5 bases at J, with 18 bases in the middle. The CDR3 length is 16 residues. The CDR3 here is CASSPRRGGQTGELFF. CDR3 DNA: TGTGCCAGCAGCCCACGAAGGGGAGGTCAAACCGGGGAGCTGTTTTTT.

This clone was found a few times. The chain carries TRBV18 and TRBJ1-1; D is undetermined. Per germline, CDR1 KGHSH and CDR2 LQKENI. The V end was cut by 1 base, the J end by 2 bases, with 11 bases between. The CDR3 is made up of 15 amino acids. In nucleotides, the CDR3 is TGTGCCAGCTCACCACAGACACCCATCAACACTGAAGCTTTCTTT. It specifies CASSPQTPINTEAFF.

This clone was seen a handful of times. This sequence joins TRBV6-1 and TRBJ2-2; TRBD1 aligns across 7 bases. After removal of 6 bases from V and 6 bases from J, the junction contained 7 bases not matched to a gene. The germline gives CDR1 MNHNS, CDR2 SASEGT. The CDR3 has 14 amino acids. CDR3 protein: CASRGTAVAGELFF. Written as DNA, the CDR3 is TGTGCCAGCAGGGGGACAGCCGTAGCCGGGGAGCTGTTTTTT.

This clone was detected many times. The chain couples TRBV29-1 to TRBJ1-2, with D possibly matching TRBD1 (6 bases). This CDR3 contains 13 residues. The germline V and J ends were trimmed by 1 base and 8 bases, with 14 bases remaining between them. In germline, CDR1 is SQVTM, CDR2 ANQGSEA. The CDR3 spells CSVEGPARGGYTF. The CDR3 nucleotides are TGCAGCGTTGAAGGGCCAGCCAGGGGCGGCTACACCTTC.

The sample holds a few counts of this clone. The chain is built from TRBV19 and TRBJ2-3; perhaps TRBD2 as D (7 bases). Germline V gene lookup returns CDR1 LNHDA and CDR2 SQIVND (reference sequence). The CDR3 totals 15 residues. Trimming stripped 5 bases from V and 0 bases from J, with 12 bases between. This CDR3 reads CASSGAGASTDTQYF. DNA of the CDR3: TGTGCCAGTAGTGGGGCGGGGGCTAGCACAGATACGCAGTATTTT.

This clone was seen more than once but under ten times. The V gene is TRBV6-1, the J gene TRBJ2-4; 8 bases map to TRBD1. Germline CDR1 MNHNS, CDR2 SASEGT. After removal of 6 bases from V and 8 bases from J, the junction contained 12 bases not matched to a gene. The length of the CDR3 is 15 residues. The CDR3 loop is CASRETGVMGDIQYF. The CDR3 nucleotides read TGTGCCAGCAGGGAGACAGGGGTCATGGGCGACATTCAGTACTTC.

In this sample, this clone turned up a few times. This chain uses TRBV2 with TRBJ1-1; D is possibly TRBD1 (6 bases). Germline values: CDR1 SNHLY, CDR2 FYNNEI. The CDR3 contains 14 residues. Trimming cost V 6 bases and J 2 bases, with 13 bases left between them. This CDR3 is CASRETGINTEAFF. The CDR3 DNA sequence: TGTGCCAGCAGGGAAACAGGGATAAACACTGAAGCTTTCTTT.

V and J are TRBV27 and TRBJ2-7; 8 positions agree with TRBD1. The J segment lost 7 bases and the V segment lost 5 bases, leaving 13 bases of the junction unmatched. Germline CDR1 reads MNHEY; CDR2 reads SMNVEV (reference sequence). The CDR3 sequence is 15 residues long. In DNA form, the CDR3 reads TGTGCCAGCAGTGTGACCGGGACAGGTCTACTGGAGCAGTACTTC. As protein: CASSVTGTGLLEQYF.

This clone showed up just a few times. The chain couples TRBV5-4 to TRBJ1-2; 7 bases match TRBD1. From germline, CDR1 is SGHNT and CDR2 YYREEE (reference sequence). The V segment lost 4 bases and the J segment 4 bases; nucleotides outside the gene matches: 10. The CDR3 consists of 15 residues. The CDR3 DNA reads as TGTGCCAGCAGCATCCGGGACAGCGCTCGCTATGGCTACACCTTC. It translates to CASSIRDSARYGYTF.

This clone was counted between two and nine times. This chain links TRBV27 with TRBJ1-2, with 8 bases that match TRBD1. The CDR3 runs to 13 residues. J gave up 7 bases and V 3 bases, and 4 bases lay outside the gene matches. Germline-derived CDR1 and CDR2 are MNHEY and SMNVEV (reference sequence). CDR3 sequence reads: CASSFNDRGGYTF. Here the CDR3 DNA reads TGTGCCAGCAGTTTTAATGACAGGGGTGGCTACACCTTC.

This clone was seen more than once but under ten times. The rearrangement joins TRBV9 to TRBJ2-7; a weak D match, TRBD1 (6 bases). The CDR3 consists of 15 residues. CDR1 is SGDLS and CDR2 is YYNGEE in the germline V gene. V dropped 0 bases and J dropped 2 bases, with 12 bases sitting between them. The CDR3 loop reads CASSVGGTTPYEQYF. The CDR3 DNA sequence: TGTGCCAGCAGCGTAGGGGGGACAACCCCCTACGAGCAGTACTTC.

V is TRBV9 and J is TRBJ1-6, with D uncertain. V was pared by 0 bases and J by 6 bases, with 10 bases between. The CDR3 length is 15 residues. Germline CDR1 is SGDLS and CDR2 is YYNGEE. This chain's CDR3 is CASSVEGLSNSPLHF. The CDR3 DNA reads TGTGCCAGCAGCGTAGAAGGACTGAGTAATTCACCCCTCCACTTT.

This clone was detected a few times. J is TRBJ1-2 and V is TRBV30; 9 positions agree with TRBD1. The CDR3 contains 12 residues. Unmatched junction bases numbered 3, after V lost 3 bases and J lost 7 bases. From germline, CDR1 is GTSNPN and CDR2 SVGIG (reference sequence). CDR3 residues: CAWRQGAAGYTF. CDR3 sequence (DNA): TGTGCCTGGAGACAGGGGGCCGCTGGCTACACCTTC.

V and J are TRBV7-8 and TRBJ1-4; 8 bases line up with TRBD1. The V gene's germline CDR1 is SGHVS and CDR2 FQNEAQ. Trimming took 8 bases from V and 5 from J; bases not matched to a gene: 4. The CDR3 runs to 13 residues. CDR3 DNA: TGTGCCAGCCAGGACAGGGTGAATGAAAAACTGTTTTTT. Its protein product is CASQDRVNEKLFF. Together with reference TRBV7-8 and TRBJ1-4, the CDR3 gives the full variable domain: GAGVSQSPRYKVAKRGQDVALRCDPISGHVSLFWYQQALGQGPEFLTYFQNEAQLDKSGLPSDRFFAERPEGSVSTLKIQRTQQEDSAVYLCASQDRVNEKLFFGSGTQLSVL.

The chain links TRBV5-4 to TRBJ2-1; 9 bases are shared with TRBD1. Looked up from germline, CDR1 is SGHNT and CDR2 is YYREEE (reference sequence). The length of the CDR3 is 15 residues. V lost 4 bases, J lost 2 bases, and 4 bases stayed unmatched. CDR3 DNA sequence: TGTGCCAGCAGCAAGGACAGGGGCACCTACAATGAGCAGTTCTTC. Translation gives CASSKDRGTYNEQFF. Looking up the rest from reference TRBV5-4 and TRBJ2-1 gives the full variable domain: ETGVTQSPTHLIKTRGQQVTLRCSSQSGHNTVSWYQQALGQGPQFIFQYYREEENGRGNFPPRFSGLQFPNYSSELNVNALELDDSALYLCASSKDRGTYNEQFFGPGTRLTVL.

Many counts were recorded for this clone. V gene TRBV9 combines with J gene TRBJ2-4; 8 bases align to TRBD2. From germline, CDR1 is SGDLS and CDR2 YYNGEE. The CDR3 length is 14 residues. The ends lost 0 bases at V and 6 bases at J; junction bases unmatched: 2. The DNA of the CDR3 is TGTGCCAGCAGCGTAGGCAGCGGGAGAAACATTCAGTACTTC. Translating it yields CASSVGSGRNIQYF.

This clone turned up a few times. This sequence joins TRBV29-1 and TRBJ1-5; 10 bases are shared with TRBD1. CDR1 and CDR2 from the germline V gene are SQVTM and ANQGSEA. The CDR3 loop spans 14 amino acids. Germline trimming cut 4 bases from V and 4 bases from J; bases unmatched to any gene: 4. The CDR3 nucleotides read TGCAGCGTTGGTCGGGACAGGGGTAATCAGCCCCAGCATTTT. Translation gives CSVGRDRGNQPQHF.

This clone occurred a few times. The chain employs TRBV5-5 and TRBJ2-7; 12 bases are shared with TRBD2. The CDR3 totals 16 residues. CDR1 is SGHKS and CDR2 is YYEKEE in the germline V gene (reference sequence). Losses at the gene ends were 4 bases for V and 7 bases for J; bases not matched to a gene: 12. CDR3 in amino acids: CASSLTGTSGPLEQYF. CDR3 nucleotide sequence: TGTGCCAGCAGCCTGACCGGGACTAGCGGGCCACTGGAGCAGTACTTC.

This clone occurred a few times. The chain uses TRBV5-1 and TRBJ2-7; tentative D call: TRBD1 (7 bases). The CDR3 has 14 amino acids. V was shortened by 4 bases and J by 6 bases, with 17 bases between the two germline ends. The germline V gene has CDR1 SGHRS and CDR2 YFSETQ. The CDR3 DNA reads TGCGCCAGCAGCGCGGGACAGAGCACGGGCGAGCAGTACTTC. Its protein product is CASSAGQSTGEQYF.

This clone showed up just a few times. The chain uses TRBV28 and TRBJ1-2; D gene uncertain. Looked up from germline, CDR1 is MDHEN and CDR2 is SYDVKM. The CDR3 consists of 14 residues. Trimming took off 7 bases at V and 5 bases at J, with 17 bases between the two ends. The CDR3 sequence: CASTSSLREYGYTF. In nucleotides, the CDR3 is TGTGCCAGCACTAGTTCGCTGAGGGAGTATGGCTACACCTTC.